This T cell receptor beta chain was captured by sequencing in a study of T cell responses to AZD1222 COVID-19 vaccine. Germline CDR1 and CDR2: SGHDN and FVKESK. J gave up 2 bases and V 3 bases, and 9 bases lay outside the gene matches. The CDR3 extends over 16 amino acids. The protocol was immunoSEQ multiplex PCR, while the TCRdb copy is restricted to in-frame clones and leaves out a portion. Of some 150,000 clones in the sample, just over 90% are singletons; the top ten hold less than 3%. Sample: peripheral blood, taken on day 0 of AZD1222 vaccination. The rearrangement joins TRBV14 to TRBJ1-1; TRBD1 matches at 7 bases. The TCR was taken from an adult in good health. The DNA for the CDR3 is TGTGCCAGCAGCCAGAACAGGGGCCTCTTTAACACTGAAGCTTTCTTT. It codes for CASSQNRGLFNTEAFF.